This record concerns one T cell receptor (beta chain) sequence. The antigen remains unidentified. Germline V gene sequence: CDR1 MNHEY, CDR2 SVGAGI. V lost 0 bases, J lost 5 bases, and 13 bases lay in between. The CDR3 loop spans 15 amino acids. Clones were read by immunoSEQ multiplex PCR, and TCRdb kept only the in-frame ones, dropping some. The sample holds tens of thousands of clones, around 90% seen once. The sample originates from a study of graft-versus-host responses after intestinal transplantation. The study, taken as a whole, reports: GvH clones were found in recipient marrow; some appeared first in ileum or blood.

The rearrangement joins TRBV6-5 to TRBJ1-2, with D possibly being TRBD1 (5 bases). The TCR was taken from a human patient who received an intestinal transplant, so some T cells may come from the graft donor. The material sequenced was bone marrow, taken roughly 780 days after intestinal transplantation. CDR3: CASSYSRGEVYGYTF. The CDR3 DNA sequence: TGTGCCAGCAGTTACTCGAGAGGGGAGGTATATGGCTACACCTTC.